Sequencing of this TCR beta chain was carried out in a study of cytomegalovirus exposure and HLA in healthy donors. Notes on the study in general: Roughly uniform sequencing depth across donors was assumed, possibly incorrectly. One cluster of highly shared sequence variants probably arose as a sequencing artifact.

PCR was performed using 60 Vbeta and 13 Jbeta primers. Only in-frame clones appear in the TCRdb table, and some are missing; sequencing was by immunoSEQ multiplex PCR. The sample holds around 250,000 clones, about 86% seen once. The CDR3 spans 12 residues. Between the trimmed V and J ends, which lost 0 bases and 9 bases, there was a span of 7 bases. CDR1 and CDR2 (germline): SGHTS, YDEGEE. In regard to this clone: What it binds is unknown.

Sequencing used PBMCs. The TCR originated in a woman aged 55 to 70 in good health and CMV-seropositive. The chain combines TRBV5-8 with TRBJ2-1, with D unclear. CDR3 bases: TGTGCCAGCAGCTTGGTAACTCTTGAGCAGTTCTTC. Encoded protein: CASSLVTLEQFF.